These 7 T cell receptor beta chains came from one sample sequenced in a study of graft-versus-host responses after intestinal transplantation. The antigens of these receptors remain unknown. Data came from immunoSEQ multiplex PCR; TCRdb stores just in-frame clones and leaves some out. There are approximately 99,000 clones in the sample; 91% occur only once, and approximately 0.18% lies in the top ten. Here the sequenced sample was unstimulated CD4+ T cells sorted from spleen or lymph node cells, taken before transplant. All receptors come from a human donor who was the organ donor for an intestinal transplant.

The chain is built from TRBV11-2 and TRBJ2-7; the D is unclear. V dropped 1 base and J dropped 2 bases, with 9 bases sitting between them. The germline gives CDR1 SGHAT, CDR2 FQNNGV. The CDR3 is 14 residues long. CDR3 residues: CASSLALTAYEQYF. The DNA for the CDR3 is TGTGCCAGCAGCTTAGCGCTTACAGCCTACGAGCAGTACTTC.

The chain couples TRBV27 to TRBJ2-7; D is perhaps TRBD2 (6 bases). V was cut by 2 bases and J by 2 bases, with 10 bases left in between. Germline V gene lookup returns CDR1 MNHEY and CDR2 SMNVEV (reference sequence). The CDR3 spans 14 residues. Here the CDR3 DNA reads TGTGCCAGCAGTTTAGTGGGGGGACCCTACGAGCAGTACTTC. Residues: CASSLVGGPYEQYF.

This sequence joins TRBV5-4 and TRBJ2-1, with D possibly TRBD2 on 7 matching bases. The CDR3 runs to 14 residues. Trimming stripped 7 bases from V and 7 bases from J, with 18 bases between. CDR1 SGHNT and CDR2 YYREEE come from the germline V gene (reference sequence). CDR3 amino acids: CASFRAGAGNEQFF. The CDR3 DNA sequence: TGTGCCAGCTTCCGGGCGGGGGCGGGAAATGAGCAGTTCTTC.

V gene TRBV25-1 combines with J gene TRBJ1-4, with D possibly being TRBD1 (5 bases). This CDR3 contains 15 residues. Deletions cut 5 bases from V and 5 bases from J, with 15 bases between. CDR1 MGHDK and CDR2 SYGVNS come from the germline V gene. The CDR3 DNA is TGTGCCAGCAGTACCCCCCGGGGGTTCAATGAAAAACTGTTTTTT. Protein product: CASSTPRGFNEKLFF.

The CDR3 coding sequence is TGTGCCAGCAGCCCCAGGGGGCTGAGGAACGAGCAGTACTTC. This gives the protein CASSPRGLRNEQYF. This chain uses TRBV7-6 with TRBJ2-7; 8 bases align to TRBD1. Germline assignment: CDR1 SGHVS and CDR2 FNYEAQ. Germline trimming cut 5 bases from V and 5 bases from J; bases unmatched to any gene: 8. The CDR3 runs 14 residues. The full variable domain, its missing parts supplied by reference TRBV7-6 and TRBJ2-7, is GAGVSQSPRYKVTKRGQDVALRCDPISGHVSLYWYRQALGQGPEFLTYFNYEAQQDKSGLPNDRFSAERPEGSISTLTIQRTEQRDSAMYRCASSPRGLRNEQYFGPGTRLTVT.

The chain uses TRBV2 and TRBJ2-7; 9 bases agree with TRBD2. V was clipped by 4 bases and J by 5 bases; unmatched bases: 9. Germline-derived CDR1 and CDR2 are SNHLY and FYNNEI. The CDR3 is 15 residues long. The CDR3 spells CASSAVPASGDEQYF. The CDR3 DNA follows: TGTGCCAGCAGTGCGGTTCCGGCTAGCGGGGACGAGCAGTACTTC.

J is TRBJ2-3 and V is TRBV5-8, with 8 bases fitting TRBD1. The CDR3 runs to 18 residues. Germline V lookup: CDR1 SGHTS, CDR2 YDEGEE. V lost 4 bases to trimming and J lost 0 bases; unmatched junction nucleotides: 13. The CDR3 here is CASSRNIRGPTSTDTQYF. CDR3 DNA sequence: TGTGCCAGCAGCCGCAACATCAGGGGGCCGACTAGCACAGATACGCAGTATTTT.